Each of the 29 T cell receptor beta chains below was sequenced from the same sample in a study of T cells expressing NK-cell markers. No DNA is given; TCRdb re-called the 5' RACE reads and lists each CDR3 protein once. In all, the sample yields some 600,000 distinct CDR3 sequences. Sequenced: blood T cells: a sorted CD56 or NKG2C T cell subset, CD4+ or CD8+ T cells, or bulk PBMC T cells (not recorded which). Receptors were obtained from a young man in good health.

This chain's CDR3 is CASITLRESHGELFF. The chain couples TRBV28 to TRBJ2-2; TCRdb's D call, TRBD2, is unchecked because there is no DNA. The CDR3 has 15 residues. Germline V lookup: CDR1 MDHEN, CDR2 SYDVKM. The complete variable domain, with remaining parts taken from reference TRBV28 and TRBJ2-2, reads DVKVTQSSRYLVKRTGEKVFLECVQDMDHENMFWYRQDPGLGLRLIYFSYDVKMKEKGDIPEGYSVSREKKERFSLILESASTNQTSMYLCASITLRESHGELFFGEGSRLTVL.

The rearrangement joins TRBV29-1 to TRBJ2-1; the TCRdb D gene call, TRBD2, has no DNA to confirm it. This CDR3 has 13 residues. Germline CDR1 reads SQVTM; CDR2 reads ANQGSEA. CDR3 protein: CSVRTSGKREQFF.

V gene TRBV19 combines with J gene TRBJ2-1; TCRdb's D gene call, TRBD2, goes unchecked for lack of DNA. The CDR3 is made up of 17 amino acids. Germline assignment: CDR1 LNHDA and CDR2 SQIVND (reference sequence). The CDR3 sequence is CATTPETSGRSHNEQFF.

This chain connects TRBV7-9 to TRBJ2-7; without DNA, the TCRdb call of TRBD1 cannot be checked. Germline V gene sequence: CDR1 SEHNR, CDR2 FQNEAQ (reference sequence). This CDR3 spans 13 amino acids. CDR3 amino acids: CASGGDGGYEQYF.

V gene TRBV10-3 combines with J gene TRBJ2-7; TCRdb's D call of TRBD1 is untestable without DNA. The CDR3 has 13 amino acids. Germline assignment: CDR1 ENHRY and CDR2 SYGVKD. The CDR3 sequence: CATGTESSYEQYF.

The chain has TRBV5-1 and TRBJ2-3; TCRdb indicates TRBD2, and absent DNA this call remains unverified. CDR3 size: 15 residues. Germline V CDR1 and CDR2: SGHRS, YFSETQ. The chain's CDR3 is CASRSGAGSTDTQYF.

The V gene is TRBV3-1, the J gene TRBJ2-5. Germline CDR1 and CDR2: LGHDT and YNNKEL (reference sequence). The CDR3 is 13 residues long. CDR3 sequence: CASRRLGLETQYF.

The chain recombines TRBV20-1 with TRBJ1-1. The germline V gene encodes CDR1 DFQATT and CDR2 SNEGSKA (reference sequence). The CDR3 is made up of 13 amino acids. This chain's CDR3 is CSASPVGSTEAFF.

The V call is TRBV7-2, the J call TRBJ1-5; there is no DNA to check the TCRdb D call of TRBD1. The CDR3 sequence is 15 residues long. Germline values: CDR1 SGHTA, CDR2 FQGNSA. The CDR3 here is CASSFTQGFEQPQHF.

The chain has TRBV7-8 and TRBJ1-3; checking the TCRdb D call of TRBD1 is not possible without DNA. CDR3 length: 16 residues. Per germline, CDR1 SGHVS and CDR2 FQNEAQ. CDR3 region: CASSPYTGVAGNTIYF.

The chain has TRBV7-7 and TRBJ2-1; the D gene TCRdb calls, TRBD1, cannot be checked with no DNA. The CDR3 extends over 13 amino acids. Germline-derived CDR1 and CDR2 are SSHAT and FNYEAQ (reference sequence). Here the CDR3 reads CASSSQGMGEQFF.

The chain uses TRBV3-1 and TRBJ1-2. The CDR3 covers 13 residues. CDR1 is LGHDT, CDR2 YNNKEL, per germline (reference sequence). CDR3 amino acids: CASSQVQGNGYTF.

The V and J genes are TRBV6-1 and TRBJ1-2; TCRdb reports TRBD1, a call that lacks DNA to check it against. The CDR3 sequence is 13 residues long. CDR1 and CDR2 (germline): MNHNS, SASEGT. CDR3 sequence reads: CASSETAGDGYTF.

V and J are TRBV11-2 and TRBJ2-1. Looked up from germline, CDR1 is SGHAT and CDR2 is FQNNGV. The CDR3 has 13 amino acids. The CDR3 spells CASSLALADEQFF.

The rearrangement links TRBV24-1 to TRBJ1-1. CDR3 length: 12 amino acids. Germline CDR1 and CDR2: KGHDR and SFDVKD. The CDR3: CATSDHSTEAFF.

The CDR3 loop is CSARDLLAGGETQYF. The rearrangement links TRBV20-1 to TRBJ2-5; TCRdb's D call, TRBD2, is unchecked because there is no DNA. Germline V gene lookup returns CDR1 DFQATT and CDR2 SNEGSKA (reference sequence). CDR3 length equals 15 residues.

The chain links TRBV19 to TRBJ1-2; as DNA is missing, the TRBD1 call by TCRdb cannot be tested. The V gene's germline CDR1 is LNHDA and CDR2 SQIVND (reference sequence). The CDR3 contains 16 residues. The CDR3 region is CASSKRGQPANYGYTF. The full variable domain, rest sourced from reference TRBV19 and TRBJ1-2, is DGGITQSPKYLFRKEGQNVTLSCEQNLNHDAMYWYRQDPGQGLRLIYYSQIVNDFQKGDIAEGYSVSREKKESFPLTVTSAQKNPTAFYLCASSKRGQPANYGYTFGSGTRLTVV.

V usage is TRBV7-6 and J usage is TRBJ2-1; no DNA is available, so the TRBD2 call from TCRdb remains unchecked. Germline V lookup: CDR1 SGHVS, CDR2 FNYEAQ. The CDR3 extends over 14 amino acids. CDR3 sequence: CASSPPVLSGEQFF.

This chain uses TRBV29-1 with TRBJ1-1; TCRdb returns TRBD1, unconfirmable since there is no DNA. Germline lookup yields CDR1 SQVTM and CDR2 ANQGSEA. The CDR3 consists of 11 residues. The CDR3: CSPWTGNEAFF.

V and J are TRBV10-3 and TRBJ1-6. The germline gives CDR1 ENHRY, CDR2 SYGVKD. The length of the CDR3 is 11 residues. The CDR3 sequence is CAIRDRDHLHF.

The CDR3 sequence: CASSMNRDRVYGYTF. The chain couples TRBV5-5 to TRBJ1-2; TCRdb gives TRBD1 as the D gene, but with no DNA this cannot be confirmed. CDR3 length: 15 residues. Germline CDR1 is SGHKS and CDR2 is YYEKEE (reference sequence).

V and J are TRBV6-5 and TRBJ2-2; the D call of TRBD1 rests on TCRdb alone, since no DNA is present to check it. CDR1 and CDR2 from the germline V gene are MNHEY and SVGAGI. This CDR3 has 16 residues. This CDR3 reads CASSYQGRANTGELFF.

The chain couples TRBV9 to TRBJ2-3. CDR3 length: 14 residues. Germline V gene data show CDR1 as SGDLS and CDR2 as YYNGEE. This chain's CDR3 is CASSVNSATDTQYF.

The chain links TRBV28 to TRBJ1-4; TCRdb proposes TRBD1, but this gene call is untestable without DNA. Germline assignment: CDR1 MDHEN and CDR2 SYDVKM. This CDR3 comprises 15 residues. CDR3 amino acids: CASSGNRRTNEKLFF.

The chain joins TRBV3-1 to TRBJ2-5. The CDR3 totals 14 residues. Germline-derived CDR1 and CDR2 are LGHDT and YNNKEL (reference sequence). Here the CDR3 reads CASSLSGFSETQYF.

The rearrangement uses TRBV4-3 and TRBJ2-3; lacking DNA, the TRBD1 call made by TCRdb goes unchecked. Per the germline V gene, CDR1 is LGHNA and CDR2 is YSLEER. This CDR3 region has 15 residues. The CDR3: CASSLDRVETYTQYF.

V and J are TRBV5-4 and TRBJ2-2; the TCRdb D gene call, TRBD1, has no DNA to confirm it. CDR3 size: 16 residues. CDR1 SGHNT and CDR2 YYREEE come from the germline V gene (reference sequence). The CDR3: CASSPGQPANTGELFF.

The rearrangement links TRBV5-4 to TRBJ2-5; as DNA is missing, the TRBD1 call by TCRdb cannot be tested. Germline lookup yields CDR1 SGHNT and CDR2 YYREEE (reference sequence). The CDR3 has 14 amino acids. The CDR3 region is CASSPIAGSGTQYF.

CDR3: CASSSPRGGRDTQYF. The chain uses TRBV5-1 and TRBJ2-3; TCRdb gives TRBD2 as the D gene, but with no DNA this cannot be confirmed. The CDR3 sequence is 15 residues long. Germline lookup yields CDR1 SGHRS and CDR2 YFSETQ.